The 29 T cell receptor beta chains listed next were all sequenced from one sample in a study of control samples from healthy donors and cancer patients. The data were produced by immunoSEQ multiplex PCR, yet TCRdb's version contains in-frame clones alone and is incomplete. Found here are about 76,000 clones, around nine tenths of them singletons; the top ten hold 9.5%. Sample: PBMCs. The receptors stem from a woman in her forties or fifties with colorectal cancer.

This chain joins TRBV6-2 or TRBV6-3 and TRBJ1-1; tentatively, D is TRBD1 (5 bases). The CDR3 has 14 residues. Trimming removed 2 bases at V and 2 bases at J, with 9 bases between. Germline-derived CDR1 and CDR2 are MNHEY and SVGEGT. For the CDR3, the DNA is TGTGCCAGCAGTTACGCCCGGGACAACACTGAAGCTTTCTTT. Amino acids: CASSYARDNTEAFF.

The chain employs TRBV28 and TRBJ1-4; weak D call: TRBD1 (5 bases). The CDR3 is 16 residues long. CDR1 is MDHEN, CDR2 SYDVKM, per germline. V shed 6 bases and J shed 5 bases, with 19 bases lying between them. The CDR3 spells CASSPSSGHVNEKLFF. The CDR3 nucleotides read TGTGCCAGCAGCCCGAGCTCAGGACACGTAAATGAAAAACTGTTTTTT.

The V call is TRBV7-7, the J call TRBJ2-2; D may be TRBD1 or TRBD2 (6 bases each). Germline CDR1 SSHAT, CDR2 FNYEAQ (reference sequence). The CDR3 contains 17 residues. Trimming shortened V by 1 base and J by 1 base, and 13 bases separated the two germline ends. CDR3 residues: CASSLGVGGLNTGELFF. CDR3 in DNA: TGTGCCAGCAGCTTAGGTGTGGGGGGCCTGAACACCGGGGAGCTGTTTTTT.

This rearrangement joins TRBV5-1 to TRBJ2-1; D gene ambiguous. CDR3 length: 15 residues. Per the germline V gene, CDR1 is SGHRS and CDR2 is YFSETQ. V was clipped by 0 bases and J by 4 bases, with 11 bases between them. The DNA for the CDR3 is TGCGCCAGCAGCTTGGTAAAGGGTGAATACAATGAGCAGTTCTTC. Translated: CASSLVKGEYNEQFF. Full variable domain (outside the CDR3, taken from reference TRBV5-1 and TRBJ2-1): KAGVTQTPRYLIKTRGQQVTLSCSPISGHRSVSWYQQTPGQGLQFLFEYFSETQRNKGNFPGRFSGRQFSNSRSEMNVSTLELGDSALYLCASSLVKGEYNEQFFGPGTRLTVL.

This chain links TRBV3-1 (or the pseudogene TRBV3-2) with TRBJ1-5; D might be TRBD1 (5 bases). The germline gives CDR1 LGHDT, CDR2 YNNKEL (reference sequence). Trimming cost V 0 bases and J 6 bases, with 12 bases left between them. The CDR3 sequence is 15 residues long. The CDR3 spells CASSQDHRGGQPQHF. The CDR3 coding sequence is TGTGCCAGCAGCCAAGATCATAGGGGAGGTCAGCCCCAGCATTTT.

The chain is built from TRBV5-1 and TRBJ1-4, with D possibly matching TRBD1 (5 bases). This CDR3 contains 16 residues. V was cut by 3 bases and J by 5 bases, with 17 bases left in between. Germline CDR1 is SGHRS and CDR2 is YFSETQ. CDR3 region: CASSWGPREGNEKLFF. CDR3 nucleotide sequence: TGCGCCAGCAGCTGGGGACCCCGGGAGGGGAATGAAAAACTGTTTTTT.

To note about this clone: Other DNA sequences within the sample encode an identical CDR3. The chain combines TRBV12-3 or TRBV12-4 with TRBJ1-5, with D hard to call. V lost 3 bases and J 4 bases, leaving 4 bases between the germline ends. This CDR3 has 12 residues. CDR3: CASSFGNQPQHF. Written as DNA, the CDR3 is TGTGCCAGCAGTTTTGGGAATCAGCCCCAGCATTTT.

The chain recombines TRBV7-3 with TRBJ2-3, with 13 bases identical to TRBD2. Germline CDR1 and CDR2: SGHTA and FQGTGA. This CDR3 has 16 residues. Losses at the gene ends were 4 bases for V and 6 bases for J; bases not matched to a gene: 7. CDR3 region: CASSSRLAGGQDTQYF. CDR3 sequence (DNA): TGTGCCAGCAGCTCGAGACTAGCGGGGGGCCAGGATACGCAGTATTTT.

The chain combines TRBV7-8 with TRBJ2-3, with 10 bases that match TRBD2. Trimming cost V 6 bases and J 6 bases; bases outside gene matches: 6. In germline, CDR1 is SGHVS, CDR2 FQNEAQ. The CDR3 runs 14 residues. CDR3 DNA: TGTGCCAGCAGACCCCCTAGCGGGGGTGATACGCAGTATTTT. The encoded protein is CASRPPSGGDTQYF.

The CDR3, as DNA: TGTGCCAGCTCACCGGGACAGCTTAATAATTCACCCCTCCACTTT. It yields the protein CASSPGQLNNSPLHF. The genes are TRBV18 and TRBJ1-6, with 7 nucleotides matching TRBD1. Germline values: CDR1 KGHSH, CDR2 LQKENI. The CDR3 totals 15 residues. V lost 3 bases, J lost 5 bases, and 4 bases stayed unmatched.

In DNA form, the CDR3 reads TGTGCCAGCACGGAAGGGGGCGGCTACACCTTC. Protein sequence: CASTEGGGYTF. This sequence joins TRBV2 and TRBJ1-2, with 7 nucleotides matching TRBD1. Germline V gene sequence: CDR1 SNHLY, CDR2 FYNNEI. The CDR3 consists of 11 residues. V lost 7 bases to trimming and J lost 8 bases; unmatched junction nucleotides: 4. The full variable domain, its missing parts supplied by reference TRBV2 and TRBJ1-2, is EPEVTQTPSHQVTQMGQEVILRCVPISNHLYFYWYRQILGQKVEFLVSFYNNEISEKSEIFDDQFSVERPDGSNFTLKIRSTKLEDSAMYFCASTEGGGYTFGSGTRLTVV.

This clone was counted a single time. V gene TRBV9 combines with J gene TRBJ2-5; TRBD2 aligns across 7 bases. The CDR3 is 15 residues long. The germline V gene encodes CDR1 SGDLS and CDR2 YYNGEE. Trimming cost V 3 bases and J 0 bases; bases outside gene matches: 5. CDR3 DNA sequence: TGTGCCAGCAGCGCGGGGGGAGCCAACCAAGAGACCCAGTACTTC. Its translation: CASSAGGANQETQYF.

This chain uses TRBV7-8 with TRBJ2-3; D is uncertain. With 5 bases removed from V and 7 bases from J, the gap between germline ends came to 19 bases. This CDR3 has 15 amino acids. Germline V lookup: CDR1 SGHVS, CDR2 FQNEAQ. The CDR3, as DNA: TGTGCCAGCAGCCCGCGCCTCCTGACGGACCATACGCAGTATTTT. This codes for CASSPRLLTDHTQYF.

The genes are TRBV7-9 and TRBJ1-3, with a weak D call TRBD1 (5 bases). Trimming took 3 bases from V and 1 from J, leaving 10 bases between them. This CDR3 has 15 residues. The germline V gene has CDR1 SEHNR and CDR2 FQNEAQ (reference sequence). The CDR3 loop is CASSFGAGSGNTIYF. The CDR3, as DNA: TGTGCCAGCAGCTTTGGGGCAGGATCTGGAAACACCATATATTTT.

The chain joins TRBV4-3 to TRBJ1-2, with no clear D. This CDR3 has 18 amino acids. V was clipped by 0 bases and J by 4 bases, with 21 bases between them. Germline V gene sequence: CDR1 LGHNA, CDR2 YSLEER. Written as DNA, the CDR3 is TGCGCCAGCAGCCAAGATCATGCCAGATACTCGAGCTTCTATGGCTACACCTTC. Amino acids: CASSQDHARYSSFYGYTF.

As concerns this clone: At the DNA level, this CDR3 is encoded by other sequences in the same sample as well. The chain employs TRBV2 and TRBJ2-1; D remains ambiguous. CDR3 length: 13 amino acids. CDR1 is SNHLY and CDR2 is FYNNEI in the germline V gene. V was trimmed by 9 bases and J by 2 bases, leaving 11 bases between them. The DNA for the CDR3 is TGTGCCAGTAAGGGTCGGACCTACAATGAGCAGTTCTTC. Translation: CASKGRTYNEQFF.

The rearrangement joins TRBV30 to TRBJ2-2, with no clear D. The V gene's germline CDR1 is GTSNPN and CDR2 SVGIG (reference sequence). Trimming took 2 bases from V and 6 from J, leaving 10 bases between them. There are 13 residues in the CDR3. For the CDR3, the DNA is TGTGCCTGGAGTCCTGAACTGGCCGGGGAGCTGTTTTTT. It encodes CAWSPELAGELFF.

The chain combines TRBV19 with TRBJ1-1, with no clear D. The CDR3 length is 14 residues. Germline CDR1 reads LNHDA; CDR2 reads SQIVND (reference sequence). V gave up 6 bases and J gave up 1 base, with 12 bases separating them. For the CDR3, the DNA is TGTGCCAGTAGCCTCTACCTGACGAACACTGAAGCTTTCTTT. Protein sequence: CASSLYLTNTEAFF.

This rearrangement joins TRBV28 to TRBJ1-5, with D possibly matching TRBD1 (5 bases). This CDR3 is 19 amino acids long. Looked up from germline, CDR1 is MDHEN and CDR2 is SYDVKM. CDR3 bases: TGTTGTTCTCGGGATGCAGGGCGCGACTTCTTCTATAGCAATCAGCCCCAGCATTTT. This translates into CCSRDAGRDFFYSNQPQHF.

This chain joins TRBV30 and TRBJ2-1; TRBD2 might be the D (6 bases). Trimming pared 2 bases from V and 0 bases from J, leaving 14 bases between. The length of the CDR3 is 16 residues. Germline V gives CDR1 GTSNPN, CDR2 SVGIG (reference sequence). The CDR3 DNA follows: TGTGCCTGGAGTCGCTCGGGACTCAGCTCCTACAATGAGCAGTTCTTC. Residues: CAWSRSGLSSYNEQFF.

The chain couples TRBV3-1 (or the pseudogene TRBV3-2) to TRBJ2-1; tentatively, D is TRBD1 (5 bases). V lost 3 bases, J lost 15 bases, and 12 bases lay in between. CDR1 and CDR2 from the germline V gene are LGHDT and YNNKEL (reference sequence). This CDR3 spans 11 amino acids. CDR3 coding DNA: TGTGCCAGCAGCCAGACGACAGAGGCGTTCTTC. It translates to CASSQTTEAFF.

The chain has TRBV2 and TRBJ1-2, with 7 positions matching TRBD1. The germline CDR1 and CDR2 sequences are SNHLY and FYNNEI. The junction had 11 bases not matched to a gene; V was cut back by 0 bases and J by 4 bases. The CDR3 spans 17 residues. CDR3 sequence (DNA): TGTGCCAGCAGTGAAGCGCTTCGGACAGGCAGGGGCTATGGCTACACCTTC. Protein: CASSEALRTGRGYGYTF.

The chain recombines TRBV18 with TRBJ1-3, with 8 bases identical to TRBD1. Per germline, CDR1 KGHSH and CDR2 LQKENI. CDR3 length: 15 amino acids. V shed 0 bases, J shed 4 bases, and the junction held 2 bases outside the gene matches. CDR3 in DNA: TGTGCCAGCTCACCACCGGGACAGGAAGGAAACACCATATATTTT. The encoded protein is CASSPPGQEGNTIYF.

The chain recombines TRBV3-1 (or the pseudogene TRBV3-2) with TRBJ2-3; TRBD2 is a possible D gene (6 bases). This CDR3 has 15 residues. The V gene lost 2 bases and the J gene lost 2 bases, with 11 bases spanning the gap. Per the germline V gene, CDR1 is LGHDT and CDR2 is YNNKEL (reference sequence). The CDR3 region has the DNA TGTGCCAGCAGCCAATCCGGGGACTTCACAGATACGCAGTATTTT. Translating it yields CASSQSGDFTDTQYF.

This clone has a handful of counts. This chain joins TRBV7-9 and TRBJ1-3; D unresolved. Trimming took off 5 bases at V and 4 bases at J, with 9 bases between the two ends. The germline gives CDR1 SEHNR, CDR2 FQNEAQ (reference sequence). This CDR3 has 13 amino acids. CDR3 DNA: TGTGCCAGCAGCCTGACCCTCGGAAACACCATATATTTT. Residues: CASSLTLGNTIYF. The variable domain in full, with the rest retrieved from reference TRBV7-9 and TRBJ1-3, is DTGVSQNPRHKITKRGQNVTFRCDPISEHNRLYWYRQTLGQGPEFLTYFQNEAQLEKSRLLSDRFSAERPKGSFSTLEIQRTEQGDSAMYLCASSLTLGNTIYFGEGSWLTVV.

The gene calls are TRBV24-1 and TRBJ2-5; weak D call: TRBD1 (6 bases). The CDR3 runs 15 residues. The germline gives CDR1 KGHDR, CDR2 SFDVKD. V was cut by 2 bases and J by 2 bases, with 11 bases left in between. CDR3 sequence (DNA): TGTGCCACCAGTGATTCGACAGGATCTCAAGAGACCCAGTACTTC. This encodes CATSDSTGSQETQYF.

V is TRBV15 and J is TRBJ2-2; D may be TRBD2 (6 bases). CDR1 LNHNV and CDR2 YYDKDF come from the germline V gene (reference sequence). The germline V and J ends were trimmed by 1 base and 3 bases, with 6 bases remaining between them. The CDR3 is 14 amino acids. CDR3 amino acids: CATSRGGDTGELFF. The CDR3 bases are TGTGCCACCAGCAGAGGGGGGGACACCGGGGAGCTGTTTTTT.

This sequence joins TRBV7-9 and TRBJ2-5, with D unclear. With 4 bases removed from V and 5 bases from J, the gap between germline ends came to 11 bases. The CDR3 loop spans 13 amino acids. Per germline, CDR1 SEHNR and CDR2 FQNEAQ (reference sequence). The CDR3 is CASSSTWGETQYF. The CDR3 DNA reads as TGTGCCAGCAGCTCCACCTGGGGTGAGACCCAGTACTTC.

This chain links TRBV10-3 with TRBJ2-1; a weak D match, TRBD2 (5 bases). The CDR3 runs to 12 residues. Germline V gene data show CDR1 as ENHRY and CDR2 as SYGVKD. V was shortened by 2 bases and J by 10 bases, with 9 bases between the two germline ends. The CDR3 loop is CAISEPGKEQFF. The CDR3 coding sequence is TGTGCCATCAGTGAGCCGGGAAAGGAGCAGTTCTTC.